This T cell receptor beta chain was captured by sequencing in a study of blood T cell repertoires in COVID-19. As for the study in general: From T cells, B-cell-depleted T cells, or PBMCs came the material, which was cDNA or gDNA.

This clone was recorded once. This sample includes further DNA sequences coding for the same CDR3. Study processing details: Reference gene primer amplification yielded estimated nucleated cell counts. Using immunoSEQ multiplex PCR, the repertoire was profiled, and TCRdb retains in-frame clones only, with some absent. From that table come the V and J calls and clone size; the DNA was used to work out D and trimming. The sample lists roughly 260,000 clones; around 90% were seen once. V dropped 4 bases and J dropped 3 bases, with 3 bases sitting between them. The CDR3 runs to 12 residues. The germline gives CDR1 SGHTA, CDR2 FQGNSA.

The sequenced sample was PBMCs or T cells enriched from blood (not recorded which). The TCR sequence derives from a woman between 18 and 29 years old who had recovered from COVID-19. The chain is built from TRBV7-2 and TRBJ2-2; no clear D. The CDR3 reads CASSSDTGELFF. CDR3 sequence (DNA): TGTGCCAGCAGCTCGGACACCGGGGAGCTGTTTTTT. Full variable domain (rest looked up from reference TRBV7-2 and TRBJ2-2): GAGVSQSPSNKVTEKGKDVELRCDPISGHTALYWYRQSLGQGLEFLIYFQGNSAPDKSGLPSDRFSAERTGGSVSTLTIQRTQQEDSAVYLCASSSDTGELFFGEGSRLTVL.